This T cell receptor beta chain was sequenced for a study of vaccination and CD4 T cells after COVID-19. Sequencing of the DNA from cultured CD4+ T cells was carried out with the Oncomine TCR Beta short-read assay. TCRdb processed the PCR reads anew with MiXCR; each CDR3 protein has one entry. The profile shows about 15,000 distinct CDR3 sequences, 50% to 55% of them singletons. As to treatment: roughly ten-day PBMC culture with coronavirus spike peptide pools or control peptides (ViraFEST assay). By sample fraction, this clonotype is medium-sized. Its antigen is undetermined. Germline loops: CDR1 SGHVS, CDR2 FQNEAQ. The CDR3 totals 19 residues. J gave up 4 bases and V 2 bases, and 14 bases lay outside the gene matches.

The clonotype was recovered from a human donor who had recovered from COVID-19. The chain employs TRBV7-8 and TRBJ1-6, with 7 bases fitting TRBD1. Sample: CD4+ T cells from blood, cultured in vitro. CDR3 sequence (DNA): TGTGCCAGCAGCTTAATTATTAGGGACAGAAAGCCGTATAATTCACCCCTCCACTTT. As protein: CASSLIIRDRKPYNSPLHF.